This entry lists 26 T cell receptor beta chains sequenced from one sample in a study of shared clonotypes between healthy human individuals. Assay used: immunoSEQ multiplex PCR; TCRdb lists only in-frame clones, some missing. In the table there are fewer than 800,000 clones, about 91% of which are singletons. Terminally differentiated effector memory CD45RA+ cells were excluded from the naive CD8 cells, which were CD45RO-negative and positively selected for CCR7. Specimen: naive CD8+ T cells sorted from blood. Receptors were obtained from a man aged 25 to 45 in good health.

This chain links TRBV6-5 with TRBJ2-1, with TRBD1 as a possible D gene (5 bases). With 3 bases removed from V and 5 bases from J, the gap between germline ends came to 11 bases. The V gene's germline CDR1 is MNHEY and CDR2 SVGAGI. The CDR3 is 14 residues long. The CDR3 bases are TGTGCCAGCAGTTATGCAGGGAACCACAATGAGCAGTTCTTC. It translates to CASSYAGNHNEQFF.

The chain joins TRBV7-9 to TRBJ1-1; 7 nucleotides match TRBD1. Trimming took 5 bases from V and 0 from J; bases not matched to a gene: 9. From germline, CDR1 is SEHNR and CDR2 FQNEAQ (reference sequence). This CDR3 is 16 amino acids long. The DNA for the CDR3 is TGTGCCAGCAGCGACGACAGGGCCCGTGTGAACACTGAAGCTTTCTTT. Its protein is CASSDDRARVNTEAFF.

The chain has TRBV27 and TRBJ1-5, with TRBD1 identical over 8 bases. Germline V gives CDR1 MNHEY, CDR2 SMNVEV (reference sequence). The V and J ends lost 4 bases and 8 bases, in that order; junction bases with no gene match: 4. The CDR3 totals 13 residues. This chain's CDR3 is CASSSQTGEPQHF. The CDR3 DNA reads TGTGCCAGCAGTTCCCAGACAGGGGAGCCCCAGCATTTT.

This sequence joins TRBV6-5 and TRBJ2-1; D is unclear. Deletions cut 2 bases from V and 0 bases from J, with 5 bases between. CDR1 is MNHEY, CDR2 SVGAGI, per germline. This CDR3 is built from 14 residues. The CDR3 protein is CASSYQSSYNEQFF. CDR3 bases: TGTGCCAGCAGTTACCAGAGCTCCTACAATGAGCAGTTCTTC.

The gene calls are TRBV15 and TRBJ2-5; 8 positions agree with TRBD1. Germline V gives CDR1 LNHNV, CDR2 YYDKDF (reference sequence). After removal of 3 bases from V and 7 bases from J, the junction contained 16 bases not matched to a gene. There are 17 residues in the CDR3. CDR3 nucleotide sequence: TGTGCCACCAGCAGGGGTGAGGAGACAGGGGTCTATGGGACCCAGTACTTC. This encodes CATSRGEETGVYGTQYF.

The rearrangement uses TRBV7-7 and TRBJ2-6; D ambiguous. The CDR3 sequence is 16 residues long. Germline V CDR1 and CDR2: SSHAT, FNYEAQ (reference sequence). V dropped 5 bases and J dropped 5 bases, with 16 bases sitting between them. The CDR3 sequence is CASSPRAQSRANVLTF. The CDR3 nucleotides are TGTGCCAGCAGCCCGCGCGCACAAAGTCGGGCCAACGTCCTGACTTTC.

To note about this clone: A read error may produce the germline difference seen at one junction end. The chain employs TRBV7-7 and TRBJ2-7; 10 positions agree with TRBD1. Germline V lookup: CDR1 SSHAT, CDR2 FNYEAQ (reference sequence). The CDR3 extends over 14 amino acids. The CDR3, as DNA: TGTGCTAGCAGCCCCGGGACAGGGGCCTACGAGCAGTACTTC. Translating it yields CASSPGTGAYEQYF.

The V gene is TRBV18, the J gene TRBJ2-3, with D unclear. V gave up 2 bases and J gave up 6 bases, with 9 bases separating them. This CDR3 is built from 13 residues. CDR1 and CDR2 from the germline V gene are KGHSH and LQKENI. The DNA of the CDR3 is TGTGCCAGCTCACCAAACCCGTCGGATACGCAGTATTTT. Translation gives CASSPNPSDTQYF.

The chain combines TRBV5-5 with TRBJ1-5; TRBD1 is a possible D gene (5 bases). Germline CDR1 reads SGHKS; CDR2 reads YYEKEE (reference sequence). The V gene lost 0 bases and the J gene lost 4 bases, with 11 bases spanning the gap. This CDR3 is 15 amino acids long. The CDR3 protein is CASSLVTAGNQPQHF. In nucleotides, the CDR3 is TGTGCCAGCAGCTTGGTTACGGCAGGGAATCAGCCCCAGCATTTT.

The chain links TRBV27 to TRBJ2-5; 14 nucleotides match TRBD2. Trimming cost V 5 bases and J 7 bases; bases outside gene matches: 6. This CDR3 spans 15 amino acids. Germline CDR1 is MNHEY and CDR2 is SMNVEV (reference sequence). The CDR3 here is CASSGLAGGLGTQYF. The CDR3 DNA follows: TGTGCCAGCAGTGGACTAGCGGGGGGCCTGGGGACCCAGTACTTC.

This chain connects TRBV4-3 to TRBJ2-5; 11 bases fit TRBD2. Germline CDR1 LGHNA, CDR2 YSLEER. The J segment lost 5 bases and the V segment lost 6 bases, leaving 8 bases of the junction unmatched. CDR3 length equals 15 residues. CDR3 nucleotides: TGCGCCAGCAGTACGACTAGCGGGAATTGGGAGACCCAGTACTTC. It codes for CASSTTSGNWETQYF.

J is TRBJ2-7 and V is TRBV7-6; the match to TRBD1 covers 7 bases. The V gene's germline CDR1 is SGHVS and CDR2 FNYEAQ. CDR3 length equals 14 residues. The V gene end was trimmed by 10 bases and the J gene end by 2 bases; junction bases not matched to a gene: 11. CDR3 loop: CATSSQDRTYEQYF. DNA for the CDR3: TGTGCCACATCCTCACAGGACAGGACCTACGAGCAGTACTTC.

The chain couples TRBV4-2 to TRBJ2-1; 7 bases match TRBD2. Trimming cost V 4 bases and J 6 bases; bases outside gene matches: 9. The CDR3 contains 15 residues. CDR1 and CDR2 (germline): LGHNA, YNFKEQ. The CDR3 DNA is TGTGCCAGCAGCCGGTACTCTAGCGGAGGCAATGAGCAGTTCTTC. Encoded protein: CASSRYSSGGNEQFF.

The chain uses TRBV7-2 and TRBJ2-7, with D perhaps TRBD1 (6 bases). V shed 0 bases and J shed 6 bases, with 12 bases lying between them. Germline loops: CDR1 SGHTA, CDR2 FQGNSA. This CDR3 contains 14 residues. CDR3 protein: CASSLASRGTEQYF. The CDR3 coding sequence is TGTGCCAGCAGCTTAGCGAGTAGGGGGACCGAGCAGTACTTC.

CDR3 DNA: TGCGCCAGCAGCCAAGTTTCCGGAGTATGGGGGAATGAGCAGTTCTTC. Amino acids: CASSQVSGVWGNEQFF. The chain uses TRBV4-1 and TRBJ2-1; perhaps D is TRBD1 or TRBD2 (5 bases each). The CDR3 is 16 amino acids. Germline CDR1 MGHRA, CDR2 YSYEKL. Trimming left V 1 base short and J 7 bases short, with 17 bases between.

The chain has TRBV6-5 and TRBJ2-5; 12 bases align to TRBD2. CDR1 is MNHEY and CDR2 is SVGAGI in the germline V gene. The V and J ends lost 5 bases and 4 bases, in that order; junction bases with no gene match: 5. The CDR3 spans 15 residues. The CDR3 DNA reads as TGTGCCAGCAGTATGACTAGCGGGAGCCCAGAGACCCAGTACTTC. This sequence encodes CASSMTSGSPETQYF.

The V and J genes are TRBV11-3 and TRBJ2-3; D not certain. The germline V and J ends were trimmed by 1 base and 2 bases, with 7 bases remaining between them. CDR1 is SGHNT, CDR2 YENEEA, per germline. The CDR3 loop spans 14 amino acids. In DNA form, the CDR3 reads TGTGCCAGCAGCTTAGCCAGCACCACAGATACGCAGTATTTT. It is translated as CASSLASTTDTQYF.

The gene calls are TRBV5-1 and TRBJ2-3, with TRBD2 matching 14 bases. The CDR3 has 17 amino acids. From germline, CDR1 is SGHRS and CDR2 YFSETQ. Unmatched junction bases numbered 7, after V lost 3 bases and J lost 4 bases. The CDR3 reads CASSSPTSGRAPDTQYF. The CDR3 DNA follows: TGCGCCAGCAGCTCACCGACTAGCGGGAGGGCCCCAGATACGCAGTATTTT.

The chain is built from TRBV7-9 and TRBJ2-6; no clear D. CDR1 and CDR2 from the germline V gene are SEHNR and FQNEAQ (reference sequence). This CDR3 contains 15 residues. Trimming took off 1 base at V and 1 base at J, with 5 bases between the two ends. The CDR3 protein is CASSLEGSGANVLTF. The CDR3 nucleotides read TGTGCCAGCAGCTTAGAAGGGTCTGGGGCCAACGTCCTGACTTTC.

CDR3 in DNA: TGTGCCAGCAGAACAGGGCAATCCTACGAGCAGTACTTC. It specifies CASRTGQSYEQYF. This chain joins TRBV28 and TRBJ2-7; possibly TRBD1 for D (6 bases). The CDR3 length is 13 residues. CDR1 MDHEN and CDR2 SYDVKM come from the germline V gene. V was pared by 6 bases and J by 1 base, with 10 bases between.

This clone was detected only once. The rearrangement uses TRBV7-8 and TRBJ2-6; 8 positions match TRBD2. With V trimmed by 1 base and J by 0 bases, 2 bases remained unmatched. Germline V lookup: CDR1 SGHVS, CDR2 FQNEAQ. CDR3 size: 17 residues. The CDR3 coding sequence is TGTGCCAGCAGCTTAGGGGCGGGGGGCTCTGGGGCCAACGTCCTGACTTTC. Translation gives CASSLGAGGSGANVLTF.

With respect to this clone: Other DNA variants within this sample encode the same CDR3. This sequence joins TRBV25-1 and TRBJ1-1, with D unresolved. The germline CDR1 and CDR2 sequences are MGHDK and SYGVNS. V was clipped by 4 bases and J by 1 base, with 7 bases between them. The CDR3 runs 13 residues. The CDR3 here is CASSATGNTEAFF. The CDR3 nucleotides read TGTGCCAGCAGTGCGACGGGGAACACTGAAGCTTTCTTT.

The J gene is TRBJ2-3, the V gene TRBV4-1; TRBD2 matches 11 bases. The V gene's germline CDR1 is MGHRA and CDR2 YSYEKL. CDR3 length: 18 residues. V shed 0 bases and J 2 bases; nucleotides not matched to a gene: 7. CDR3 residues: CASSQDSSGRSYTDTQYF. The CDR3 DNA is TGCGCCAGCAGCCAAGACTCTAGCGGGAGGTCCTACACAGATACGCAGTATTTT.

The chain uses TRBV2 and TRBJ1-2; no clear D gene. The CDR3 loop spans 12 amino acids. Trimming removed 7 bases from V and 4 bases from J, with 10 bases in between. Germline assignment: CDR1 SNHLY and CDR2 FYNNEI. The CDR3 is CASTDGVYGYTF. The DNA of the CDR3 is TGTGCCAGCACTGACGGGGTCTATGGCTACACCTTC.

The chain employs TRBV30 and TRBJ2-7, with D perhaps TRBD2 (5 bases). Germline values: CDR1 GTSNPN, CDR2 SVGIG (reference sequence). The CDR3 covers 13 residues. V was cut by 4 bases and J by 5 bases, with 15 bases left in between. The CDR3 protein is CAWTLGGEHEQYF. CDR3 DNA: TGTGCCTGGACTCTTGGAGGTGAACACGAGCAGTACTTC. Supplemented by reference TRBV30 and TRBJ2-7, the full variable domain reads SQTIHQWPATLVQPVGSPLSLECTVEGTSNPNLYWYRQAAGRGLQLLFYSVGIGQISSEVPQNLSASRPQDRQFILSSKKLLLSDSGFYLCAWTLGGEHEQYFGPGTRLTVT.

The CDR3, as DNA: TGCGCCAGCAGCTTGGCCGCGGGGGGGGGCCCAGATACGCAGTATTTT. The encoded protein is CASSLAAGGGPDTQYF. V usage is TRBV5-1 and J usage is TRBJ2-3; 9 bases fit TRBD2. The CDR3 spans 16 residues. Germline values: CDR1 SGHRS, CDR2 YFSETQ. Trimming removed 0 bases from V and 4 bases from J; junction bases left unmatched: 6.